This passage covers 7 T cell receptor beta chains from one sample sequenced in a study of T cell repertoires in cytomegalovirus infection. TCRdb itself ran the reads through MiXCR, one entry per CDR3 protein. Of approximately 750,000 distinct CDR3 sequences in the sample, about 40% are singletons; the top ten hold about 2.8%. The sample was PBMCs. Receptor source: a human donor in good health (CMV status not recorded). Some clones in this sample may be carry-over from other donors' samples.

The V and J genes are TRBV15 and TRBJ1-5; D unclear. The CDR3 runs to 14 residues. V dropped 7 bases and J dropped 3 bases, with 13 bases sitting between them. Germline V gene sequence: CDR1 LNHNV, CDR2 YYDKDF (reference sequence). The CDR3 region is CATTPEPTNQPQHF. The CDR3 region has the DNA TGTGCCACCACCCCTGAGCCAACCAATCAGCCCCAGCATTTT.

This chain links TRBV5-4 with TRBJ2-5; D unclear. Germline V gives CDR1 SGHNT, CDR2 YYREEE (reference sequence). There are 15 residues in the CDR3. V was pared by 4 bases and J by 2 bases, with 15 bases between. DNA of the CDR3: TGTGCCAGCAGCAGCAGACGGCTACTACAAGAGACCCAGTACTTC. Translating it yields CASSSRRLLQETQYF. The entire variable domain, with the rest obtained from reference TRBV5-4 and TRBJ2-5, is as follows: ETGVTQSPTHLIKTRGQQVTLRCSSQSGHNTVSWYQQALGQGPQFIFQYYREEENGRGNFPPRFSGLQFPNYSSELNVNALELDDSALYLCASSSRRLLQETQYFGPGTRLLVL.

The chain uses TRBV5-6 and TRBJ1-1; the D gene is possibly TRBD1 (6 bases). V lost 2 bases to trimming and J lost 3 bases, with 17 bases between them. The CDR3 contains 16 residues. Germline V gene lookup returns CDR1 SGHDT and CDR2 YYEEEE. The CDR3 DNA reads TGTGCCAGCAGCTTCATGGACAGCGCCCTTCACACTGAAGCTTTCTTT. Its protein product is CASSFMDSALHTEAFF. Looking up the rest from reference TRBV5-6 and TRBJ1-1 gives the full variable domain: DAGVTQSPTHLIKTRGQQVTLRCSPKSGHDTVSWYQQALGQGPQFIFQYYEEEERQRGNFPDRFSGHQFPNYSSELNVNALLLGDSALYLCASSFMDSALHTEAFFGQGTRLTVV.

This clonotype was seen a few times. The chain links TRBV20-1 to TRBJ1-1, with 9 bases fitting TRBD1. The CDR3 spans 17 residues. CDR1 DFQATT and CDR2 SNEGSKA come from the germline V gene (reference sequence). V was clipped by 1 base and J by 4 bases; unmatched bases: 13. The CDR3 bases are TGCAGTGCTAGAGCACTCCGGGACAGGGACCGAGGCACTGAAGCTTTCTTT. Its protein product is CSARALRDRDRGTEAFF.

The CDR3 sequence is CASSLGARGADTQYF. The CDR3, as DNA: TGTGCCAGCAGTTTAGGGGCCAGGGGGGCAGATACGCAGTATTTT. The chain combines TRBV28 with TRBJ2-3, with a tentative D call TRBD1 (7 bases). CDR3 length: 15 residues. Trimming removed 2 bases from V and 4 bases from J, with 13 bases in between. The germline CDR1 and CDR2 sequences are MDHEN and SYDVKM.

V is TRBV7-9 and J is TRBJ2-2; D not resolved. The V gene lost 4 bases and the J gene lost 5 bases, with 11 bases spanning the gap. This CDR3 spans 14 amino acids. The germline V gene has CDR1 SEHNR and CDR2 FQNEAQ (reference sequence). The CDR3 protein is CASSWISGTGELFF. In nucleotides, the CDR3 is TGTGCCAGCAGCTGGATTTCCGGGACCGGGGAGCTGTTTTTT.

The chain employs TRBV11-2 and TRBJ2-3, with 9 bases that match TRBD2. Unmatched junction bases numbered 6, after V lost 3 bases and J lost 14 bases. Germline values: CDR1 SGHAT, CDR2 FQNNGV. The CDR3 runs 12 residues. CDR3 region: CASSFDGAGGYF. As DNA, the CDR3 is TGTGCCAGCAGCTTCGACGGAGCGGGAGGGTATTTT.